This T cell receptor beta chain was retrieved from a study of technical replicates of blood from a few donors. Assay used: immunoSEQ multiplex PCR; TCRdb lists only in-frame clones, some missing. The sample comprises about 76,000 clones, approximately 86% of which are singletons, and roughly 4.8% rests with the top ten. Germline V lookup: CDR1 MNHEY, CDR2 SVGAGI. V shed 0 bases and J 14 bases; nucleotides not matched to a gene: 5. The CDR3 consists of 13 residues. The chain joins TRBV6-5 to TRBJ2-3; the match to TRBD2 covers 10 bases. Specimen: PBMCs. The sequence was collected from a human donor in good health. Some clones in this sample may be carry-over from other donors' samples. The CDR3 spells CASSYSSGGVGYF. The DNA of the CDR3 is TGTGCCAGCAGTTACTCGAGCGGGGGGGTTGGGTATTTT.